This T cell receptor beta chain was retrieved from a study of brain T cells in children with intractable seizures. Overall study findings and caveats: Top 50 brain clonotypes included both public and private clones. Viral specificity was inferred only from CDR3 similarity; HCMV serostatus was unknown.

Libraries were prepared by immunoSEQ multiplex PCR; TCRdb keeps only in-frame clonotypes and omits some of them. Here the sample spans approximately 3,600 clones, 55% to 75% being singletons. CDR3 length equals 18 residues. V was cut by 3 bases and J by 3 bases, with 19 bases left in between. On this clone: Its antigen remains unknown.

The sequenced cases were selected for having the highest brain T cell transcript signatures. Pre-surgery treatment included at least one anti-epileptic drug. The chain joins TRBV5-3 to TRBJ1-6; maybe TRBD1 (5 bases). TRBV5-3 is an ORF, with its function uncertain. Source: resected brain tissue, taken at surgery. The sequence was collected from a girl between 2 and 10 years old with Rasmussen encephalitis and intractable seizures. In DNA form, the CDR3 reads TGTGCCAGAAGCTGGCATAGGGGAGAAATTGACTATAATTCACCCCTCCACTTT. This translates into CARSWHRGEIDYNSPLHF.